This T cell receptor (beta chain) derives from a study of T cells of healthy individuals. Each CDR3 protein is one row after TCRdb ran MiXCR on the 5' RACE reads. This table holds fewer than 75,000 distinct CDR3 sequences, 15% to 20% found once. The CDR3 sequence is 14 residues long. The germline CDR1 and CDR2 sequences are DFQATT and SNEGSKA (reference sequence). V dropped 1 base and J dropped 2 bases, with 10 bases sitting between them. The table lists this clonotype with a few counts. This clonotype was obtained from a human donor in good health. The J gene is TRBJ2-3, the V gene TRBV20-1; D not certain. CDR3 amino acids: CSARVTDSTDTQYF. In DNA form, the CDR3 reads TGCAGTGCTAGAGTAACGGATTCCACAGATACGCAGTATTTT.